What follows are 11 T cell receptor beta chains derived from one specimen sequenced in a study of beta chain features in type 1 diabetes. The sequenced template was cDNA made from the entire isolated RNA. The table came from immunoSEQ multiplex PCR; TCRdb's copy has only in-frame clones and leaves some out. The table includes about 900,000 clones, 15% to 20% detected once. The sample taken for sequencing was naive CD4+ T cells from blood. These receptors came from a woman under 30 in good health.

This clone was found a few times. The rearrangement links TRBV19 to TRBJ2-5; D unresolved. Between the trimmed V and J ends, which lost 5 bases and 0 bases, there was a span of 10 bases. The CDR3 runs 14 residues. CDR1 and CDR2 from the germline V gene are LNHDA and SQIVND (reference sequence). CDR3 nucleotide sequence: TGTGCCAGTAGTCCCGGACCTCACCAAGAGACCCAGTACTTC. Protein sequence: CASSPGPHQETQYF.

The V and J genes are TRBV9 and TRBJ2-3, with D tentatively TRBD2 (6 bases). Trimming removed 0 bases from V and 5 bases from J, with 13 bases in between. Germline CDR1 reads SGDLS; CDR2 reads YYNGEE. The CDR3 runs to 15 residues. DNA for the CDR3: TGTGCCAGCAGCGTAGTCTCGGGAGTGGGAGATACGCAGTATTTT. This translates into CASSVVSGVGDTQYF. Filled out from reference TRBV9 and TRBJ2-3, the complete variable domain reads DSGVTQTPKHLITATGQRVTLRCSPRSGDLSVYWYQQSLDQGLQFLIQYYNGEERAKGNILERFSAQQFPDLHSELNLSSLELGDSALYFCASSVVSGVGDTQYFGPGTRLTVL.

In its sample, this clone was seen a few times. The CDR3 DNA follows: TGCGCCAGCAGCTCAGGGGCCTCTTATTCAAATGAAAAACTGTTTTTT. This encodes CASSSGASYSNEKLFF. This sequence joins TRBV4-3 and TRBJ1-4; the D gene is possibly TRBD1 (6 bases). V lost 5 bases, J lost 5 bases, and 18 bases lay in between. The CDR3 covers 16 residues. Germline values: CDR1 LGHNA, CDR2 YSLEER.

The V gene is TRBV5-1, the J gene TRBJ2-7; TRBD2 aligns across 15 bases. The CDR3 consists of 15 residues. V shed 5 bases and J 7 bases; nucleotides not matched to a gene: 7. Germline V gene lookup returns CDR1 SGHRS and CDR2 YFSETQ. CDR3 in amino acids: CASRSGTSGRSEQYF. In DNA, the CDR3 is TGCGCCAGCAGATCCGGGACTAGCGGGAGGAGTGAGCAGTACTTC.

The rearrangement uses TRBV29-1 and TRBJ2-1, with D perhaps matching TRBD1 (5 bases). The CDR3 is made up of 11 amino acids. CDR1 and CDR2 (germline): SQVTM, ANQGSEA. V was shortened by 5 bases and J by 5 bases, with 7 bases between the two germline ends. The CDR3 sequence: CSVTGDNEQFF. DNA for the CDR3: TGCAGCGTTACAGGTGACAATGAGCAGTTCTTC.

The chain links TRBV29-1 to TRBJ2-7, with TRBD2 matching 11 bases. Trimming took 7 bases from V and 5 from J; bases not matched to a gene: 7. The germline CDR1 and CDR2 sequences are SQVTM and ANQGSEA. This CDR3 is 13 amino acids long. The CDR3 region is CSATSGSLNEQYF. Here the CDR3 DNA reads TGCAGCGCTACTAGCGGGAGTTTGAACGAGCAGTACTTC.

This clone was found once. The chain carries TRBV7-9 and TRBJ2-1; D is undetermined. Germline loops: CDR1 SEHNR, CDR2 FQNEAQ (reference sequence). The V end was cut by 5 bases, the J end by 5 bases, with 10 bases between. The CDR3 extends over 13 amino acids. For the CDR3, the DNA is TGTGCCAGCAGCACAAGGGCCAACAATGAGCAGTTCTTC. Its translation: CASSTRANNEQFF.

This clone has more than one count but fewer than ten. The CDR3 region has the DNA TGTGCCAGCAGCCCGCGCCCCCTCTCCTACGAGCAGTACTTC. Its translation is CASSPRPLSYEQYF. The chain carries TRBV11-1 and TRBJ2-7; D ambiguous. This CDR3 spans 14 amino acids. V lost 5 bases to trimming and J lost 0 bases, with 11 bases between them. Looked up from germline, CDR1 is SGHAT and CDR2 is FQDESV (reference sequence).

As DNA, the CDR3 is TGTGCCAGCAGACGAAATAGCGGGAGGTCTGACAATGAGCAGTTCTTC. Protein product: CASRRNSGRSDNEQFF. This chain joins TRBV2 and TRBJ2-1, with 10 nucleotides matching TRBD2. The J segment lost 5 bases and the V segment lost 6 bases, leaving 10 bases of the junction unmatched. The V gene's germline CDR1 is SNHLY and CDR2 FYNNEI. The CDR3 loop spans 16 amino acids.

The chain links TRBV27 to TRBJ2-3; a possible D gene is TRBD2 (7 bases). The CDR3 is 14 amino acids. From germline, CDR1 is MNHEY and CDR2 SMNVEV (reference sequence). V was clipped by 3 bases and J by 6 bases, with 13 bases between them. CDR3 sequence (DNA): TGTGCCAGCAGTTTCCGGCGGGGGCGGGATACGCAGTATTTT. It yields the protein CASSFRRGRDTQYF.

This clone appeared a few times. This rearrangement joins TRBV28 to TRBJ2-4; TRBD1 agrees at 7 bases. The CDR3 consists of 18 residues. V was pared by 6 bases and J by 0 bases, with 14 bases of the junction left unmatched. CDR1 MDHEN and CDR2 SYDVKM come from the germline V gene. CDR3 coding DNA: TGTGCCAGCAGCCTAAGCCCCCGGGACAGCCTAGCCAAAAACATTCAGTACTTC. Its protein product is CASSLSPRDSLAKNIQYF.